A single sample is the source of the 11 T cell receptor beta chains below, sequenced in a study of blood T cell repertoires in COVID-19. Generated by immunoSEQ multiplex PCR, the TCRdb table keeps only in-frame clones and is missing some. This table holds hundreds of thousands of clones, approximately 92% found once. Specimen: PBMCs or T cells enriched from blood (not recorded which). The source is a young woman who had recovered from COVID-19.

This clone was counted once. This sequence joins TRBV6-5 and TRBJ2-7, with TRBD1 identical over 9 bases. The V gene end was trimmed by 7 bases and the J gene end by 4 bases; junction bases not matched to a gene: 11. Germline CDR1 is MNHEY and CDR2 is SVGAGI. This CDR3 spans 15 amino acids. CDR3 residues: CASIHLGTGNYEQYF. The CDR3 region has the DNA TGTGCCAGCATCCATTTAGGGACAGGGAATTACGAGCAGTACTTC.

The CDR3 loop is CATLTGIRDTQYF. In DNA, the CDR3 is TGTGCCACCCTGACAGGCATCAGGGATACGCAGTATTTT. The V gene is TRBV6-4, the J gene TRBJ2-3; maybe TRBD1 (6 bases). Germline CDR1 MRHNA, CDR2 SNTAGT. V lost 10 bases, J lost 6 bases, and 17 bases lay in between. This CDR3 is 13 amino acids long.

The J gene is TRBJ1-2, the V gene TRBV12-3 or TRBV12-4, with D tentatively TRBD1 (6 bases). V shed 7 bases and J shed 7 bases, with 16 bases lying between them. The CDR3 totals 13 residues. The CDR3 region has the DNA TGTGCCAGCAACAGGGACCCCTGGGGTGGCTACACCTTC. It codes for CASNRDPWGGYTF.

The chain has TRBV5-4 and TRBJ2-3, with 13 bases lining up with TRBD2. After removal of 4 bases from V and 7 bases from J, the junction contained 6 bases not matched to a gene. The CDR3 covers 15 residues. Germline V CDR1 and CDR2: SGHNT, YYREEE (reference sequence). Here the CDR3 DNA reads TGTGCCAGCAGCCCCCGGACTAGCGGGGGTAATACGCAGTATTTT. This gives the protein CASSPRTSGGNTQYF. The whole variable domain, filled in from reference TRBV5-4 and TRBJ2-3, reads ETGVTQSPTHLIKTRGQQVTLRCSSQSGHNTVSWYQQALGQGPQFIFQYYREEENGRGNFPPRFSGLQFPNYSSELNVNALELDDSALYLCASSPRTSGGNTQYFGPGTRLTVL.

The CDR3 reads CASSPHRTGNTEAFF. The CDR3 DNA reads TGTGCCAGCTCACCCCACCGAACGGGGAACACTGAAGCTTTCTTT. This chain uses TRBV18 with TRBJ1-1; D not resolved. Germline V gene sequence: CDR1 KGHSH, CDR2 LQKENI. Trimming cost V 3 bases and J 1 base, with 12 bases left between them. The CDR3 has 15 residues.

V is TRBV30 and J is TRBJ2-3, with 7 bases matching TRBD2. CDR3 length equals 13 residues. Germline assignment: CDR1 GTSNPN and CDR2 SVGIG (reference sequence). Trimming cost V 6 bases and J 6 bases; bases outside gene matches: 9. Here the CDR3 reads CACQRGLGDTQYF. CDR3 in DNA: TGTGCCTGCCAGCGGGGTTTAGGGGATACGCAGTATTTT.

This chain uses TRBV6-5 with TRBJ1-2; 9 nucleotides agree with TRBD1. This CDR3 has 12 residues. Germline V gene data show CDR1 as MNHEY and CDR2 as SVGAGI. The J segment lost 8 bases and the V segment lost 6 bases, leaving 4 bases of the junction unmatched. CDR3 sequence: CASSRTGDGYTF. CDR3 coding DNA: TGTGCCAGCAGCCGGACAGGGGACGGCTACACCTTC.

The gene calls are TRBV6-2 or TRBV6-3 and TRBJ1-1; 9 positions agree with TRBD1. This CDR3 contains 16 residues. Germline-derived CDR1 and CDR2 are MNHEY and SVGEGT. V lost 2 bases and J lost 6; bases outside the gene matches: 10. The CDR3 region has the DNA TGTGCCAGCAGTTACCATATAACAGGGGGCAACCCTGAAGCTTTCTTT. It encodes CASSYHITGGNPEAFF.

Regarding this clone: Within the sample, other DNA sequences also encode this same CDR3. This sequence joins TRBV27 and TRBJ1-1, with TRBD1 as a possible D gene (5 bases). CDR1 is MNHEY and CDR2 is SMNVEV in the germline V gene (reference sequence). V lost 3 bases to trimming and J lost 4 bases, with 9 bases between them. The CDR3 runs 13 residues. CDR3 region: CASSLTGGTEAFF. The CDR3 nucleotides are TGTGCCAGCAGTTTGACGGGGGGCACTGAAGCTTTCTTT.

This chain uses TRBV28 with TRBJ2-3, with D maybe TRBD1 (6 bases). Germline V lookup: CDR1 MDHEN, CDR2 SYDVKM. V lost 4 bases and J 2 bases, leaving 10 bases between the germline ends. The CDR3 spans 14 residues. In DNA form, the CDR3 reads TGTGCCAGCAGTTCCGGACAGCTCACAGATACGCAGTATTTT. This sequence encodes CASSSGQLTDTQYF.

This clone was found once. The chain has TRBV2 and TRBJ2-1; TRBD1 matches at 10 bases. V shed 5 bases and J 8 bases; nucleotides not matched to a gene: 6. The germline gives CDR1 SNHLY, CDR2 FYNNEI. This CDR3 is built from 14 residues. Written as DNA, the CDR3 is TGTGCCAGCAGTCCGGGGACAGGGGCCGATGAGCAGTTCTTC. It translates to CASSPGTGADEQFF.